The next 9 T cell receptor beta chains were all read from a single sample in a study of regulatory T cells in long-lasting Graves disease. TCR beta libraries were built with iRepertoire HTBI primers and Arm-PCR of CDR3 regions. TCRdb processed the multiplex PCR reads anew with MiXCR; each CDR3 protein has one entry. This sample carries about 240,000 distinct CDR3 sequences, just over 20% of them seen once, and the ten largest clones take approximately 14%. Time point here: newly diagnosed GD, antithyroid drugs for less than 3 months. PBMC-derived RNA was used for the TCR library. The specimen comprised peripheral blood mononuclear cells (PBMCs), sampled at new diagnosis, from a patient treated with antithyroid drugs. These receptors all come from a female donor with Graves disease.

This clonotype occurred a few times. The rearrangement links TRBV6-9 to TRBJ1-2; unclear D gene. Germline V CDR1 and CDR2: MNHGY, SVAAGI. V lost 3 bases, J lost 8 bases, and 16 bases lay in between. The length of the CDR3 is 14 residues. CDR3 nucleotide sequence: TGTGCCAGCAGTTACTCGAACGCGGATTGGGGCTACACCTTC. Translation: CASSYSNADWGYTF.

This chain uses TRBV7-2 with TRBJ2-7; 9 bases map to TRBD1. This CDR3 has 14 residues. The germline gives CDR1 SGHTA, CDR2 FQGNSA. V dropped 3 bases and J dropped 4; count of bases not matched to a gene: 4. The CDR3 here is CASSFYRGQYEQYF. The CDR3 nucleotides are TGTGCCAGCAGCTTTTACAGGGGGCAATACGAGCAGTACTTC. The complete variable domain, with remaining parts taken from reference TRBV7-2 and TRBJ2-7, reads GAGVSQSPSNKVTEKGKDVELRCDPISGHTALYWYRQSLGQGLEFLIYFQGNSAPDKSGLPSDRFSAERTGGSVSTLTIQRTQQEDSAVYLCASSFYRGQYEQYFGPGTRLTVT.

At least ten counts were recorded for this clonotype. The chain is built from TRBV11-3 and TRBJ2-7; unclear D gene. Germline CDR1 SGHNT, CDR2 YENEEA. The CDR3 loop spans 13 amino acids. V lost 5 bases and J lost 1, with 9 bases in between. CDR3 DNA: TGTGCCAGCAGCACACTCCAGTCCTACGAGCAGTACTTC. This sequence encodes CASSTLQSYEQYF.

The chain carries TRBV2 and TRBJ2-7; 8 bases are shared with TRBD1. Unmatched junction bases numbered 4, after V lost 3 bases and J lost 3 bases. Germline V lookup: CDR1 SNHLY, CDR2 FYNNEI. CDR3 length: 14 residues. The CDR3 reads CASSDTGGGYEQYF. CDR3 bases: TGTGCCAGCAGTGACACAGGGGGTGGCTACGAGCAGTACTTC.

The table lists this clonotype with many counts. The chain is built from TRBV11-3 and TRBJ2-7; no clear D. The V gene's germline CDR1 is SGHNT and CDR2 YENEEA. The CDR3 is made up of 15 amino acids. V was trimmed by 0 bases and J by 2 bases, leaving 11 bases between them. The CDR3 bases are TGTGCCAGCAGCTTAGACGACGGGCCCGCCTACGAGCAGTACTTC. It translates to CASSLDDGPAYEQYF.

This clonotype occurred many times. The genes are TRBV6-1 and TRBJ1-5; 10 nucleotides agree with TRBD1. The V and J ends lost 5 bases and 0 bases, in that order; junction bases with no gene match: 4. The CDR3 is 16 amino acids. Germline V lookup: CDR1 MNHNS, CDR2 SASEGT. This chain's CDR3 is CASSPGTGVSNQPQHF. CDR3 nucleotides: TGTGCCAGCAGTCCAGGGACAGGGGTTAGCAATCAGCCCCAGCATTTT.

This clonotype was seen at least ten times. This chain links TRBV20-1 with TRBJ2-1; 12 bases line up with TRBD2. After removal of 1 base from V and 4 bases from J, the junction contained 2 bases not matched to a gene. Germline CDR1 DFQATT, CDR2 SNEGSKA (reference sequence). The CDR3 runs 15 residues. DNA of the CDR3: TGCAGTGCTAGAGCGACTAGCGGGAGATACAATGAGCAGTTCTTC. Translation gives CSARATSGRYNEQFF.

There are many counts of this clonotype. The chain carries TRBV10-3 and TRBJ1-5, with D tentatively TRBD1 (5 bases). The CDR3 spans 18 residues. V was clipped by 0 bases and J by 0 bases, with 15 bases between them. Per germline, CDR1 ENHRY and CDR2 SYGVKD. The CDR3 region has the DNA TGTGCCATCAGTGAGTCGTTCGGGGGGGTCTATAGCAATCAGCCCCAGCATTTT. Amino acid sequence: CAISESFGGVYSNQPQHF.

The chain recombines TRBV28 with TRBJ1-2; D not resolved. V lost 8 bases, J lost 8 bases, and 24 bases lay in between. The germline V gene has CDR1 MDHEN and CDR2 SYDVKM. The CDR3 runs to 15 residues. The CDR3 spells CASYKGQASAGGYTF. Here the CDR3 DNA reads TGTGCCAGCTATAAGGGTCAAGCGAGCGCGGGCGGCTACACCTTC.